A selection of T cell receptor beta chains follows, all from one sample in a study of blood T cell repertoires in COVID-19. The protocol was immunoSEQ multiplex PCR, while the TCRdb copy is restricted to in-frame clones and leaves out a portion. This table has a few hundred thousand clones, roughly 91% appearing once. Sequencing was done on a sample of PBMCs or T cells enriched from blood (not recorded which). Receptor source: a woman aged 30 to 39 who had recovered from COVID-19. Both conserved end residues are part of each CDR3. The order of the fields is V gene, CDR3 protein.

>TRBV29-1
CSVDRDSSYNEQFF
>TRBV27
CASSLTMLGGNQPQHF
>TRBV2
CARSAGNFGYTF
>TRBV6-5
CASSPLDSGTYEQYF
>TRBV19
CASSGPDGYTF
>TRBV6-2/TRBV6-3
CASSHTRSAYEQYF
>TRBV9
CASSEGGHWNGYTF
>TRBV19
CASSARTLLFTGGEGQPQHF
>TRBV28
CASTWEGFAVRTEAFF
>TRBV12-5
CASGLVPELGDYGYTF
>TRBV18
CASSLAGSSYEQYF
>TRBV4-3
CASSQEGRNEKLFF
>TRBV5-4
CASSLGVGGGRENEQFF
>TRBV5-6
CASSFQRGTGHYEQYF
>TRBV18
CASSPPLGSGNTIYF
>TRBV12-1
CASSPGTSGSPGYEQYF
>TRBV7-9
CASSRSGQDFNQPQHF
>TRBV5-4
CASSPHRGGYTF
>TRBV6-5
CASSLAGTSNEQFF
>TRBV27
CASSLSGWDRVMYEQFF
>TRBV19
CASSIQGSPYEQYF
>TRBV28
CASSHDRYQNQPQHF
>TRBV7-6
CASSLDPGGASGNTIYF
>TRBV27
CASSLTGLPETQYF
>TRBV30
CAWSGQGAWTNEKLFF
>TRBV30
CAWRSGGGYTF
>TRBV7-2
CASSSMGLHYEQYF
>TRBV5-4
CASSSGHRGNQPQHF
>TRBV6-6
CASSYSKGGLNEQFF
>TRBV7-8
CASSLWSSRSYNEQFF
>TRBV30
CAWSPPTGHNYGYTF
>TRBV2
CASIFANTEETQYF
>TRBV6-5
CASSSQVMNTEAFF
>TRBV9
CASSPWGGAGETQYF
>TRBV27
CASSGQGYGYTF
>TRBV9
CASTDPLGQTNYGYTF
>TRBV7-3
CASSYRRGLSRATDTQYF
>TRBV18
CASSPGQSPFETQYF
>TRBV18
CASSEPGQGETQYF
>TRBV30
CAWSVLGSGGRGYTF
>TRBV5-1
CASSTGTSPNEQFF
>TRBV7-8
CASSLGTENTEAFF
>TRBV30
CAWSWDRVNSPLHF